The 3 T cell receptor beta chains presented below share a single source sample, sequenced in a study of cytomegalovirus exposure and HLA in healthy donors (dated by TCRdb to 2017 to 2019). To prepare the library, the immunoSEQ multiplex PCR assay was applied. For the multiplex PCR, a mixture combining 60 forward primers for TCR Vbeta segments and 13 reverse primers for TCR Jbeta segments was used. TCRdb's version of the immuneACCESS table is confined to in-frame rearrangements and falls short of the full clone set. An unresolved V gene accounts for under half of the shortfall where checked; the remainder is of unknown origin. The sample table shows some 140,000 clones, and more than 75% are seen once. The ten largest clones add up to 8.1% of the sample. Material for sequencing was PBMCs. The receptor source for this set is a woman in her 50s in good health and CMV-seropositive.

CDR3: CASSAGGTGYGYTF. The CDR3 region has the DNA TGTGCCAGCAGTGCTGGGGGTACAGGGTACGGCTACACCTTC. The V call is TRBV6-1, the J call TRBJ1-2; D is perhaps TRBD1 (6 bases). V was clipped by 4 bases and J by 8 bases, with 17 bases between them. The length of the CDR3 is 14 residues. Germline V gene data show CDR1 as MNHNS and CDR2 as SASEGT.

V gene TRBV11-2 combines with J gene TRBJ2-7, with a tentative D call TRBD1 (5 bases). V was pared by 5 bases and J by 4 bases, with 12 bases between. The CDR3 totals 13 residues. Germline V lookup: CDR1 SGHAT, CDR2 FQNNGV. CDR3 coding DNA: TGTGCCAGCAGCAGAGGACACGAGTACGAGCAGTACTTC. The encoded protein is CASSRGHEYEQYF.

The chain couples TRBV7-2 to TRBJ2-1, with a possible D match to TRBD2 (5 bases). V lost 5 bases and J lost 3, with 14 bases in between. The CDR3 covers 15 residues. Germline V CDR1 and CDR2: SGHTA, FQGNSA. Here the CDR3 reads CASSREGDFYNEQFF. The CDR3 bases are TGTGCCAGCAGCCGTGAGGGAGACTTCTACAATGAGCAGTTCTTC.